The text below deals with one TCR beta chain. Its antigen is unknown. The CDR3 contains 15 residues. Germline lookup yields CDR1 KGHSH and CDR2 LQKENI. V lost 4 bases and J lost 4; bases outside the gene matches: 10. The sample belongs to a study of beta chain features in type 1 diabetes. Whole-study findings and limits: Since sequencing was performed on cDNA, cells with high TCR expression could be over-represented. Whether TCRB rearrangement is influenced by HLA type was left unresolved in this analysis.

Of the isolated RNA, all was reverse transcribed, and so the sequenced material was expressed TCRB transcripts. Produced via immunoSEQ multiplex PCR; TCRdb's table is partial and in-frame only. The sample yields fewer than 550,000 clones, 10% to 12% seen once. This clonotype was sampled from a woman aged 18 to 35 in good health. Sequencing used naive CD4+ T cells from blood. The chain carries TRBV18 and TRBJ2-7; 7 bases line up with TRBD1. The CDR3 protein is CASSLDRAVNYEQYF. In DNA form, the CDR3 reads TGTGCCAGCTCACTCGACAGGGCAGTTAATTACGAGCAGTACTTC.